Listed here is a single T cell receptor beta chain. This clone has a handful of counts. Its antigen is still unknown. No much larger clonotype is one base removed from it; base qualities were not supplied. The data stem from a study of shared clonotypes between healthy human individuals (dated by TCRdb to about 2020). Looking at the study overall: The cohort comprised two women and a few men aged 18 to 49 years. To estimate repertoire size and how much clonotypes are shared between individuals, the study performed deep sequencing of blood TCR repertoires from a few healthy adults. Libraries were prepared and TCR repertoires were sequenced by different laboratories using diverse techniques, in order to increase sequencing depth and limit assay-specific biases. Leukapheresis yielded between about 0.9 and 9 billion PBMCs per donor.

V gives up 4 bases and J gives up 5 bases, and the segment between their germline ends measures 12 bases. The CDR3 has 13 amino acids, counting the end cysteine and phenylalanine. This entry keeps only the CDR3 DNA: 39 bases, framed from base 1. CDR1 and CDR2 are drawn from the germline V gene: SGHTS, YDEGEE. Using the deep immunoSEQ assay, multiplex PCR amplified TCR CDR3 regions from genomic DNA. For each cell subset, the extracted genomic DNA was distributed evenly across all wells of several immunoSEQ 96-well plates, and each plate served as one replicate. For unsorted PBMC, each replicate PCR was loaded with roughly 330 ng genomic DNA, equivalent to about 30,000 T cell genomes. Ten immunoSEQ deep assay plates were used to sequence unsorted PBMC genomic DNA. Purified libraries were quantified with a Qubit 3.0 fluorometer, sized on a Bioanalyzer 2100, and re-quantified with the KAPA Library Quantification kit. Every immunoSEQ 96-well plate was sequenced on a dedicated single-read 150-cycle Illumina NextSeq 550 flow cell. The source study handled its data this way. Because only junctional sequences without quality scores were contained in the immunoSEQ output, filtering matching that applied to full-length reads could not be performed. To assign V/J genes and CDR3, sequences were annotated using PyIR, a Python wrapper for IgBLAST v1.9, with IMGT germline references. Reads were filtered out if the reads had weak V/J assignments (E-value above 1e-6), no CDR3, stop codons, out-of-frame junctions, or ambiguous translated residues. A V3J clonotype was defined by an identical inferred V gene, J gene, and CDR3 amino acid sequence. Percentage overlap between repertoires was calculated by dividing the number of shared unique clonotypes by the size of the smaller repertoire. RTK rarefaction, the Chao1 estimator, and Recon v2.1 estimates of unobserved clonotypes were used to assess repertoire richness. In TCRdb, the immuneACCESS table is reduced to in-frame sequences with V and J assigned. These tables do not hold every clone; where another copy was compared, an unresolved V gene accounts for under half, and the others remain unexplained. The V and J calls and clone size were taken over from that table, and D and trimming were inferred from the DNA. This sample holds around 510,000 clones; 70% to 80% were observed only once. The ten largest clones add up to about 12% of the sample.

The donors were healthy, HIV-negative adults with no recently reported acute infections or vaccinations. Only Caucasian adults living in Nashville, Tennessee, USA were represented among the donors. In the unsorted samples, roughly 90 million PBMCs were counted, and genomic DNA was extracted using the QIAamp DNA Blood Mini kit. Blood was obtained by leukapheresis, after which PBMCs were separated by Ficoll-Histopaque density gradient centrifugation and cryopreserved in liquid nitrogen vapor phase. Paper-wide results and their limitations: Sampling was restricted to blood, and TCR repertoires in tissues likely differ from the TCR repertoires found in blood. Pairwise subsampling indicated that sequencing depth was expected to affect the degree of clonotype sharing among donors. The genetic and exposure-history diversity represented was limited by the small number of donors.

The receptor chain draws on TRBV5-8 and TRBJ2-5, and possibly TRBD2, on 6 matching bases. The sample taken for sequencing was PBMCs. The sequence derives from a woman aged 40-49 years in good health. Some clones in this sample may be carry-over from other donors' samples. The nucleotide sequence reads as follows: TGTGCCAGCAGCCAGCGGGCCCTGGAGACCCAGTACTTC. Its product reads: CASSQRALETQYF.